This TCR beta chain was retrieved from a study of monozygotic twins with inflammatory bowel disease (dated by TCRdb to between 2017 and 2020). About the full investigation: The full study comprised around 28 monozygotic twin pairs: nine German pairs (four IBD-concordant, five IBD-discordant) and 19 IBD-discordant Danish pairs. Within discordant pairs, disease-associated traits were sought mainly by comparing IBD patients with their genetically identical healthy co-twins. Each individual had, on average, about 151 000 unique TCRalpha sequences and 181 000 unique TCRbeta sequences available for analysis.

Broader findings and caveats from the paper: IBD patients had lower TCRbeta repertoire diversity, measured by the inverse Simpson index, than their healthy co-twins. Because patients received different immunosuppressive treatments, the repertoires may have picked up extra background noise and variability between individuals. No difference in repertoire similarity was observed between concordant and discordant twins, possibly owing to limited statistical power. The results gave no support for a single strong signal or clonotype linked to IBD. Compared with healthy twins, IBD patients shared fewer clonotypes with other individuals, and the difference was most pronounced in patients with signs of disease activity. The analysis was unable to tell different T cell subtypes apart.

From each donor, an approximately 2.3 ml peripheral blood sample was drawn into PAXgene tubes and stored at -80 degrees C. Total RNA was isolated from whole blood with the PAXgene blood miRNA kit on an automated QIAcube, without T cell sorting. Deep TCRalpha and TCRbeta repertoire profiling with unique molecular barcoding was performed on peripheral blood of monozygotic twin pairs concordant or discordant for inflammatory bowel disease. Smoking habits were recorded for all twin pairs, and individuals were classified as current, former or never smokers. The cysteine opens and the phenylalanine closes a CDR3 of 12 amino acids. The record lacks a DNA sequence. Taken from the germline V gene (reference sequence), the CDR1 and CDR2 loops are LGHDT and YNNKEL. About this clonotype itself: The specificity of this receptor is unknown.

Library generation was performed with 5' RACE. Each TCR library was prepared from around 3,400 ng of total RNA. cDNA was synthesized with SMARTScribe reverse transcriptase in eight separate reactions per sample. During cDNA synthesis, unique molecular identifiers containing a 6-nucleotide sample barcode were introduced by template switching. Amplification of TCRalpha and TCRbeta cDNA involved two nested PCRs of 16 and 9 cycles, and each PCR was followed by bead purification. Before amplification, cDNA was treated with uracil DNA-glycosylase and purified using the QIAquick PCR purification kit. The second PCR added Illumina TruSeq-compatible adapters along with sample-specific barcodes. TapeStation and Qubit were used to check library quality and concentration, and around 4.5 ng of each library went into the pool. Pooled libraries were sequenced on an Illumina HiSeq2500 single-index Rapid Run with 2 x 100 bp reads and custom sequencing primers. The study's own analysis went as follows. MiGEC version 1.2.6 was used for UMI-based consensus assembly to correct PCR and sequencing errors. MiXCR version 2.1.1 was used to carry out V(D)J alignment, clonotype assembly and CDR3 extraction. Gene usage, clonotype sharing and MAIT/NKT TCR abundance were normalised by analysing the top 1000, 10 000 and 20 000 clonotypes per sample. After downsampling to 27 000 UMIs, diversity was calculated as the inverse Simpson index using the vegan R package. Paired Mann-Whitney U tests were applied to discordant twin pairs, and Benjamini-Hochberg correction was used for multiple testing. TCRdb reprocessed the reads, reporting each CDR3 protein sequence once and no DNA. The V and J calls and clone size are TCRdb's, not the authors'. This sample's table has entries for about 210,000 distinct CDR3 sequences. The ten largest clones add up to 7.5% to 8% of the sample.

Sequenced material: blood. The receptor's source is a human donor with ulcerative colitis or Crohn's disease, or a healthy co-twin of an affected twin (not recorded which). This chain is built from TRBV3-1 and TRBJ1-2. The CDR3 region has the sequence CASSQVNYGYTF.